The 24 T cell receptor beta chains presented below share a single source sample, sequenced in a study of blood T cells in healthy people across ages. A sample-barcoded 5' primer and a J-beta primer mix were used in a second PCR of about 7 to 12 cycles. TCRdb re-derived calls from the 5' RACE reads in MiXCR, one entry per CDR3 protein. The table includes roughly 570,000 distinct CDR3 sequences, approximately 30% detected once. Sequencing input: blood. The receptors here all came from a woman in her 70s in good health.

The J gene is TRBJ2-1, the V gene TRBV4-3; D ambiguous. Germline V gene data show CDR1 as LGHNA and CDR2 as YSLEER. V was pared by 3 bases and J by 0 bases, with 12 bases between. This CDR3 contains 16 residues. CDR3: CASSQGPLSSYNEQFF. The DNA for the CDR3 is TGCGCCAGCAGCCAGGGTCCATTGAGCTCCTACAATGAGCAGTTCTTC.

This clonotype has more than one count but fewer than ten. A read error may produce the germline difference seen at one junction end. The J gene is TRBJ1-1, the V gene TRBV29-1; D might be TRBD1 (6 bases). CDR1 is SQVTM, CDR2 ANQGSEA, per germline. This CDR3 contains 15 residues. As DNA, the CDR3 is TGCAGCGCCGGGGGCAAGGGGTCGGGTCGGACTGAAGCTTCCTTT. Protein sequence: CSAGGKGSGRTEASF.

About this clonotype itself: One end of the junction fails to match germline, which may point to a read error. V is TRBV3-1 and J is TRBJ1-3, with D uncertain. The CDR3 loop spans 15 amino acids. The germline gives CDR1 LGHDT, CDR2 YNNKEL (reference sequence). CDR3 coding DNA: TGTGCCAGCAGCAAAGACCATTTATTTGGAAACACCATATATTTT. Its translation is CASSKDHLFGNTIYF. The entire variable domain, with the rest obtained from reference TRBV3-1 and TRBJ1-3, is as follows: DTAVSQTPKYLVTQMGNDKSIKCEQNLGHDTMYWYKQDSKKFLKIMFSYNNKELIINETVPNRFSPKSPDKAHLNLHINSLELGDSAVYFCASSKDHLFGNTIYFGEGSWLTVV.

This clonotype was seen more than once but under ten times. The gene calls are TRBV20-1 and TRBJ2-3; 7 bases map to TRBD1. This CDR3 spans 15 amino acids. With 7 bases clipped from V and 4 bases from J, the junction kept 14 bases outside the gene matches. Germline CDR1 and CDR2: DFQATT and SNEGSKA (reference sequence). In nucleotides, the CDR3 is TGCAGTGTAACCCCTCCAGACAGGGTGGCAGATACGCAGTATTTT. This encodes CSVTPPDRVADTQYF.

In its sample, this clonotype was seen a few times. The gene calls are TRBV15 and TRBJ2-7, with D perhaps matching TRBD1 (5 bases). CDR1 is LNHNV and CDR2 is YYDKDF in the germline V gene (reference sequence). This CDR3 has 16 amino acids. V shed 0 bases and J shed 0 bases, with 12 bases lying between them. The CDR3 DNA is TGTGCCACCAGCAGAGATAGTTCAGGGCACTCCTACGAGCAGTACTTC. The encoded protein is CATSRDSSGHSYEQYF.

The chain joins TRBV6-2 or TRBV6-3 to TRBJ2-3; no clear D gene. The CDR3 is 15 amino acids. V shed 2 bases and J shed 4 bases, with 13 bases lying between them. Germline V lookup: CDR1 MNHEY, CDR2 SVGEGT. This CDR3 is CASSYAIGVADTQYF. The CDR3 region has the DNA TGTGCCAGCAGTTACGCTATTGGGGTGGCAGATACGCAGTATTTT.

Details on this clonotype: One end of the junction varies from germline; a read error may be responsible. The chain carries TRBV20-1 and TRBJ2-1, with 11 nucleotides matching TRBD1. The V gene's germline CDR1 is DFQATT and CDR2 SNEGSKA (reference sequence). There are 13 residues in the CDR3. CDR3 bases: TGCAGTGCTACGTGGGACAGGGGGAATGGGCAGTTCTTC. Its protein product is CSATWDRGNGQFF.

The J gene is TRBJ1-2, the V gene TRBV2, with D tentatively TRBD1 (6 bases). The CDR3 totals 13 residues. Germline V gene lookup returns CDR1 SNHLY and CDR2 FYNNEI. The ends were cut back, 4 bases at V and 7 bases at J, with 13 bases in the middle. The CDR3 sequence: CASSAQGGGGYTF. CDR3 sequence (DNA): TGTGCCAGCAGTGCACAGGGAGGGGGTGGCTACACCTTC. The full variable domain, in which reference TRBV2 and TRBJ1-2 provide the parts outside the CDR3, is EPEVTQTPSHQVTQMGQEVILRCVPISNHLYFYWYRQILGQKVEFLVSFYNNEISEKSEIFDDQFSVERPDGSNFTLKIRSTKLEDSAMYFCASSAQGGGGYTFGSGTRLTVV.

This clonotype was counted only a few times. The V gene is TRBV20-1, the J gene TRBJ2-7; perhaps TRBD1 as D (6 bases). Trimming took off 4 bases at V and 4 bases at J, with 11 bases between the two ends. CDR3 length: 12 residues. Germline loops: CDR1 DFQATT, CDR2 SNEGSKA (reference sequence). CDR3 sequence (DNA): TGCAGTGCTACTGGACAGTCATACGAGCAGTACTTC. Encoded protein: CSATGQSYEQYF.

At least ten counts were recorded for this clonotype. The chain combines TRBV29-1 with TRBJ1-1; D is possibly TRBD1 (6 bases). The germline V gene encodes CDR1 SQVTM and CDR2 ANQGSEA. This CDR3 region has 11 residues. CDR3 region: CRGGGNTEAFF. CDR3 DNA sequence: TGCAGAGGGGGGGGGAACACTGAAGCTTTCTTT.

This rearrangement joins TRBV18 to TRBJ1-1; 11 nucleotides align to TRBD1. The CDR3 contains 16 residues. The V and J ends lost 3 bases and 0 bases, in that order; junction bases with no gene match: 3. Germline CDR1 and CDR2: KGHSH and LQKENI. The CDR3 coding sequence is TGTGCCAGCTCACCCCGGGACAGGGGGTTGAACACTGAAGCTTTCTTT. Protein: CASSPRDRGLNTEAFF.

The table lists this clonotype with a few counts. V and J are TRBV2 and TRBJ1-5; D remains ambiguous. Germline CDR1 is SNHLY and CDR2 is FYNNEI. With 5 bases removed from V and 7 bases from J, the gap between germline ends came to 12 bases. This CDR3 comprises 13 residues. CDR3 bases: TGTGCCAGCAGTTGGGAGTTTGGGCAGCCCCAGCATTTT. Residues: CASSWEFGQPQHF.

This chain uses TRBV20-1 with TRBJ2-5; D may be TRBD2 (6 bases). The J call may be faulty, since TRBJ2-1 better matches the DNA end. From germline, CDR1 is DFQATT and CDR2 SNEGSKA (reference sequence). This CDR3 contains 12 residues. This CDR3 reads CSARDGGEGQFF. The CDR3 DNA reads as TGCAGTGCTAGAGATGGAGGGGAAGGGCAGTTCTTC.

With regard to this clonotype: The germline gene is not matched at one end of the junction; a read error may be the cause. This chain connects TRBV7-3 to TRBJ2-3; 8 bases line up with TRBD2. The CDR3 spans 16 residues. Germline CDR1 and CDR2: SGHTA and FQGTGA. CDR3 residues: CASSLRAGVNTDTQYF. CDR3 DNA sequence: TGTGCCAGCAGCTTGCGAGCGGGGGTAAACACAGATACGCAGTACTTT.

The V call is TRBV2, the J call TRBJ1-4, with no clear D. The CDR3 contains 11 residues. Germline CDR1 SNHLY, CDR2 FYNNEI. V shed 3 bases and J shed 8 bases, with 4 bases lying between them. The CDR3 is CASSEAEKLFF. The CDR3, as DNA: TGTGCCAGCAGTGAGGCCGAAAAACTGTTTTTT. Using reference TRBV2 and TRBJ1-4 for the parts outside the CDR3, the full variable domain is EPEVTQTPSHQVTQMGQEVILRCVPISNHLYFYWYRQILGQKVEFLVSFYNNEISEKSEIFDDQFSVERPDGSNFTLKIRSTKLEDSAMYFCASSEAEKLFFGSGTQLSVL.

There are a few counts of this clonotype. The rearrangement joins TRBV3-1 to TRBJ2-7, with TRBD1 as a possible D gene (5 bases). The ends were cut back, 6 bases at V and 2 bases at J, with 14 bases in the middle. This CDR3 region has 14 residues. Germline CDR1 is LGHDT and CDR2 is YNNKEL (reference sequence). The CDR3 coding sequence is TGTGCCAGCAGTCGCATTAGGGGTACCTACGAGCAGTACTTC. Its protein product is CASSRIRGTYEQYF.

The chain recombines TRBV29-1 with TRBJ1-1; D is ambiguous. This CDR3 has 14 residues. V lost 6 bases and J 4 bases, leaving 18 bases between the germline ends. Germline V CDR1 and CDR2: SQVTM, ANQGSEA. CDR3 in DNA: TGCAGCGTCTTCTCCCCCCTATCCAGCACTGAAGCTTTCTTT. Translating gives CSVFSPLSSTEAFF.

The chain has TRBV7-2 and TRBJ2-7; tentatively, D is TRBD1 or TRBD2 (7 bases each). The CDR3 loop spans 14 amino acids. Germline CDR1 SGHTA, CDR2 FQGNSA. V gave up 6 bases and J gave up 10 bases, with 22 bases separating them. In DNA, the CDR3 is TGTGCCAGCAGTTTCTACAGGGGCGGGAGCGAACAGTACTTC. Protein: CASSFYRGGSEQYF.

A few counts support this clonotype. The chain uses TRBV6-5 and TRBJ2-7, with D perhaps TRBD1 or TRBD2 (6 bases each). The germline V gene has CDR1 MNHEY and CDR2 SVGAGI. Trimming took 2 bases from V and 0 from J, leaving 17 bases between them. The CDR3 has 17 residues. The CDR3 coding sequence is TGTGCCAGCAGTTACACCAGAGTAGGGGGGAGCTCCTACGAGCAGTACTTC. Protein sequence: CASSYTRVGGSSYEQYF.

The rearrangement links TRBV29-1 to TRBJ1-4; D perhaps matches TRBD1 (5 bases). The CDR3 is 12 amino acids. The V gene's germline CDR1 is SQVTM and CDR2 ANQGSEA. V lost 6 bases to trimming and J lost 8 bases, with 13 bases between them. CDR3 sequence reads: CSVSPGREKLFF. In DNA form, the CDR3 reads TGCAGCGTATCTCCGGGACGAGAAAAACTGTTTTTT.

The CDR3 nucleotides read TGCAGTGCTAGAGATTTAAGAGCAGGCCAGAGCTCCTACAATGAGCAGTTCTTC. This gives the protein CSARDLRAGQSSYNEQFF. This rearrangement joins TRBV20-1 to TRBJ2-1; D gene uncertain. This CDR3 contains 18 residues. CDR1 DFQATT and CDR2 SNEGSKA come from the germline V gene (reference sequence). The ends were cut back, 0 bases at V and 0 bases at J, with 18 bases in the middle.

As concerns this clonotype: At one boundary the junction diverges from the germline segment, which might be a read error. The V and J genes are TRBV5-1 and TRBJ2-1; D is possibly TRBD1 (6 bases). This CDR3 comprises 16 residues. CDR1 and CDR2 (germline): SGHRS, YFSETQ. Here the CDR3 DNA reads TGCGCCAGCGGCTTCCGGACAGCCCAGGGGAGTAATGAGCAGTTCTTC. Translated: CASGFRTAQGSNEQFF.

This clonotype was observed many times. The rearrangement uses TRBV20-1 and TRBJ2-4; 8 bases agree with TRBD1. The CDR3 sequence is 17 residues long. In germline, CDR1 is DFQATT, CDR2 SNEGSKA (reference sequence). V was clipped by 3 bases and J by 2 bases; unmatched bases: 12. The CDR3 DNA reads as TGCAGTGCTAGCATACTTAACAGGGGGAGGACCAAAAACATTCAGTACTTC. Protein: CSASILNRGRTKNIQYF.

This clonotype was seen more than once but under ten times. The chain has TRBV11-3 and TRBJ2-5, with D unclear. V was cut by 1 base and J by 5 bases, with 17 bases left in between. CDR3 length: 16 residues. Germline assignment: CDR1 SGHNT and CDR2 YENEEA. CDR3 coding DNA: TGTGCCAGCAGCTTAGTTGGGGTACCGGCCACGGAGACCCAGTACTTC. Encoded protein: CASSLVGVPATETQYF.